The next 22 T cell receptor beta chains were all read from a single sample in a study of human T cells and chemical hapten exposure. TCRdb recomputed calls from the RACE reads with MiXCR, one row per CDR3 protein. The sample includes about 53,000 distinct CDR3 sequences, 9.5% to 10% of them seen just once. Described time point: pre-sensitization, week 0. Described treatment: therapeutic diphenylcyclopropenone sensitization with weekly scalp DPC. The starting material was whole blood, obtained in connection with sensitization to the hapten diphenylcyclopropenone (DPC). These TCRs come from a man aged 40-50 years with alopecia areata. Some clones in this sample may be carry-over from other donors' samples.

CDR3 DNA: TGTGCCAGCAGACTAGCGGGCGGGTCCGGGGAGCTGTTTTTT. It specifies CASRLAGGSGELFF. This sequence joins TRBV27 and TRBJ2-2, with 9 bases that match TRBD2. The V and J ends lost 6 bases and 6 bases, in that order; junction bases with no gene match: 5. This CDR3 spans 14 amino acids. Looked up from germline, CDR1 is MNHEY and CDR2 is SMNVEV (reference sequence).

The chain combines TRBV11-2 with TRBJ2-7, with 13 bases lining up with TRBD2. This CDR3 spans 17 amino acids. Germline V gene lookup returns CDR1 SGHAT and CDR2 FQNNGV. V gave up 4 bases and J gave up 2 bases; unmatched junction bases: 8. The CDR3 DNA follows: TGTGCCAGCAGCTCGACTAGCGGGAGGTGGGGGACCTACGAGCAGTACTTC. Amino acid sequence: CASSSTSGRWGTYEQYF.

CDR3 region: CASRQSSGYTF. CDR3 sequence (DNA): TGTGCCAGCAGACAGTCCTCCGGCTACACCTTC. The V and J genes are TRBV11-2 and TRBJ1-2; D not resolved. Per germline, CDR1 SGHAT and CDR2 FQNNGV. The CDR3 is 11 residues long. Trimming took 6 bases from V and 8 from J, leaving 10 bases between them.

This clonotype was detected many times. V usage is TRBV24-1 and J usage is TRBJ2-2; 9 bases align to TRBD2. V lost 6 bases, J lost 2 bases, and 6 bases stayed unmatched. Germline values: CDR1 KGHDR, CDR2 SFDVKD. There are 16 residues in the CDR3. The CDR3, as DNA: TGTGCCACCAGTACCCGAGCGGGAGGAAACACCGGGGAGCTGTTTTTT. Translated, it gives CATSTRAGGNTGELFF.

This clonotype was counted only a few times. This chain uses TRBV6-2 or TRBV6-3 with TRBJ1-1; perhaps TRBD1 as D (6 bases). Germline values: CDR1 MNHEY, CDR2 SVGEGT. CDR3 size: 12 residues. Trimming took off 10 bases at V and 4 bases at J, with 13 bases between the two ends. DNA for the CDR3: TGTGCCACCCGGGGGCTGAGCACTGAAGCTTTCTTT. Amino acid sequence: CATRGLSTEAFF.

This clonotype showed up many times. DNA of the CDR3: TGTGCCACTCGACCGGGACTAGCGGTGTACAATGAGCAGTTCTTC. This encodes CATRPGLAVYNEQFF. V gene TRBV10-3 combines with J gene TRBJ2-1, with 11 bases identical to TRBD2. The J segment lost 4 bases and the V segment lost 10 bases, leaving 9 bases of the junction unmatched. This CDR3 comprises 15 residues. Germline V gene lookup returns CDR1 ENHRY and CDR2 SYGVKD.

This clonotype has only a few counts. The chain couples TRBV9 to TRBJ2-3, with TRBD2 matching over 8 bases. V was pared by 0 bases and J by 6 bases, with 6 bases of the junction left unmatched. From germline, CDR1 is SGDLS and CDR2 YYNGEE. The CDR3 loop spans 15 amino acids. The CDR3, as DNA: TGTGCCAGCAGCGTAGGCGGGACTAGATATGATACGCAGTATTTT. Its translation is CASSVGGTRYDTQYF.

This clonotype was observed at least ten times. The chain employs TRBV20-1 and TRBJ2-1, with TRBD2 matching 10 bases. Germline values: CDR1 DFQATT, CDR2 SNEGSKA (reference sequence). CDR3 length equals 15 residues. J gave up 7 bases and V 1 base, and 7 bases lay outside the gene matches. The CDR3 loop is CSARVIAGGWNEQFF. Here the CDR3 DNA reads TGCAGTGCTAGAGTCATAGCGGGAGGCTGGAATGAGCAGTTCTTC.

This clonotype turned up a few times. The chain uses TRBV11-2 and TRBJ2-1; TRBD1 is a possible D gene (5 bases). Trimming took off 2 bases at V and 9 bases at J, with 8 bases between the two ends. The CDR3 is made up of 12 amino acids. The germline gives CDR1 SGHAT, CDR2 FQNNGV. CDR3 amino acids: CASSLLGPEQFF. In DNA, the CDR3 is TGTGCCAGCAGCTTATTGGGGCCTGAGCAGTTCTTC.

This clonotype has more than one count but fewer than ten. The rearrangement joins TRBV28 to TRBJ1-2; 8 nucleotides agree with TRBD1. The length of the CDR3 is 14 residues. Germline trimming cut 6 bases from V and 2 bases from J; bases unmatched to any gene: 5. Per germline, CDR1 MDHEN and CDR2 SYDVKM. CDR3 nucleotides: TGTGCCAGCAGAACCGGGACAGGAAACTATGGCTACACCTTC. Residues: CASRTGTGNYGYTF.

The chain is built from TRBV30 and TRBJ2-7, with a tentative D call TRBD2 (6 bases). The CDR3 is 13 amino acids. Trimming took 1 base from V and 3 from J, leaving 10 bases between them. Germline lookup yields CDR1 GTSNPN and CDR2 SVGIG (reference sequence). CDR3 nucleotides: TGTGCCTGGAGTGGGGACTTGTTCTACGAGCAGTACTTC. Its protein product is CAWSGDLFYEQYF.

The CDR3 region has the DNA TGCAGCGTTGGTAGACAGGGAAACGAGCAGTACTTC. This codes for CSVGRQGNEQYF. The chain couples TRBV29-1 to TRBJ2-7; 7 bases match TRBD1. With 4 bases clipped from V and 5 bases from J, the junction kept 5 bases outside the gene matches. CDR3 size: 12 residues. Germline loops: CDR1 SQVTM, CDR2 ANQGSEA.

This clonotype was seen only a few times. The chain employs TRBV5-4 and TRBJ2-5; maybe TRBD1 (6 bases). The CDR3 is 13 residues long. CDR1 is SGHNT and CDR2 is YYREEE in the germline V gene (reference sequence). V was shortened by 3 bases and J by 4 bases, with 10 bases between the two germline ends. CDR3 DNA sequence: TGTGCCAGCAGCTCCAGGGGTCCAGAGACCCAGTACTTC. It is translated as CASSSRGPETQYF.

This clonotype was detected many times. The rearrangement links TRBV20-1 to TRBJ2-3; 13 bases align to TRBD2. In germline, CDR1 is DFQATT, CDR2 SNEGSKA (reference sequence). The CDR3 length is 16 residues. The V and J ends lost 2 bases and 4 bases, in that order; junction bases with no gene match: 6. As DNA, the CDR3 is TGCAGTGCTAGAAGACTAGCGGGGGGTCCTGCAGATACGCAGTATTTT. Translated, it gives CSARRLAGGPADTQYF.

The J gene is TRBJ1-5, the V gene TRBV4-2; D call uncertain. V was trimmed by 4 bases and J by 0 bases, leaving 10 bases between them. CDR1 and CDR2 (germline): LGHNA, YNFKEQ. The length of the CDR3 is 15 residues. Written as DNA, the CDR3 is TGTGCCAGCAGCCGCGGGGAGAATAGCAATCAGCCCCAGCATTTT. This gives the protein CASSRGENSNQPQHF.

This clonotype was counted many times. This chain uses TRBV7-2 with TRBJ2-1, with D uncertain. Trimming took off 4 bases at V and 9 bases at J, with 16 bases between the two ends. Germline V CDR1 and CDR2: SGHTA, FQGNSA. CDR3 size: 14 residues. CDR3 nucleotides: TGTGCCAGCAGCTCCCGGAACGGGCCAGTTGAGCAGTTCTTC. Its protein product is CASSSRNGPVEQFF.

The V gene is TRBV29-1, the J gene TRBJ2-6; D remains unclear. There are 14 residues in the CDR3. V was shortened by 4 bases and J by 2 bases, with 9 bases between the two germline ends. CDR1 and CDR2 from the germline V gene are SQVTM and ANQGSEA. CDR3 loop: CSVVQGTGANVLTF. The CDR3 coding sequence is TGCAGCGTTGTCCAAGGGACTGGGGCCAACGTCCTGACTTTC.

This clonotype has only a few counts. This chain links TRBV7-2 with TRBJ2-3, with 12 bases lining up with TRBD1. The CDR3 has 16 amino acids. Trimming took 3 bases from V and 3 from J; bases not matched to a gene: 4. The V gene's germline CDR1 is SGHTA and CDR2 FQGNSA. This chain's CDR3 is CASSFWDRGHTDTQYF. The CDR3 DNA follows: TGTGCCAGCAGCTTCTGGGACAGGGGGCATACAGATACGCAGTATTTT.

The chain uses TRBV6-4 and TRBJ2-3; 7 bases line up with TRBD1. CDR3 size: 13 residues. Losses at the gene ends were 6 bases for V and 3 bases for J; bases not matched to a gene: 3. Germline V CDR1 and CDR2: MRHNA, SNTAGT. CDR3 sequence: CASSEQGTDTQYF. The CDR3, as DNA: TGTGCCAGCAGCGAACAGGGGACAGATACGCAGTATTTT.

The chain has TRBV7-8 and TRBJ2-3; D uncertain. Trimming removed 1 base from V and 3 bases from J, with 5 bases in between. Germline loops: CDR1 SGHVS, CDR2 FQNEAQ. This CDR3 is built from 13 residues. Here the CDR3 reads CASSLVGTDTQYF. CDR3 DNA sequence: TGTGCCAGCAGCTTAGTCGGGACAGATACGCAGTATTTT. Full variable domain (outside the CDR3, taken from reference TRBV7-8 and TRBJ2-3): GAGVSQSPRYKVAKRGQDVALRCDPISGHVSLFWYQQALGQGPEFLTYFQNEAQLDKSGLPSDRFFAERPEGSVSTLKIQRTQQEDSAVYLCASSLVGTDTQYFGPGTRLTVL.

This clonotype has ten or more counts. This sequence joins TRBV20-1 and TRBJ2-5; 9 bases map to TRBD2. In germline, CDR1 is DFQATT, CDR2 SNEGSKA (reference sequence). J was trimmed by 9 bases and V by 3 bases; bases with no gene match: 8. CDR3 length equals 13 residues. CDR3 amino acids: CSASGVAGEPQYF. CDR3 bases: TGCAGTGCTAGTGGGGTAGCGGGAGAACCCCAGTACTTC.

This clonotype was recorded at least ten times. The CDR3 spells CASSYNSGSSYEQYF. CDR3 nucleotide sequence: TGTGCCAGCAGTTACAATAGCGGGAGCTCTTACGAGCAGTACTTC. V usage is TRBV28 and J usage is TRBJ2-7, with 9 nucleotides matching TRBD2. V was pared by 4 bases and J by 4 bases, with 8 bases of the junction left unmatched. The CDR3 spans 15 residues. The germline gives CDR1 MDHEN, CDR2 SYDVKM.